The clone carrying this T cell receptor beta chain showed up just a few times. What it recognizes is unknown. The data were obtained in a study of response to subunit inactivated influenza vaccine. Study observations and caveats: It was suggested by the authors that few new T cells are recruited by each seasonal influenza vaccination.

The CDR3 covers 15 residues. After removal of 3 bases from V and 6 bases from J, the junction contained 7 bases not matched to a gene. TCRdb analysed the RT-PCR reads with MiXCR anew, one entry per CDR3 protein. The table lists about half a million distinct CDR3 sequences, approximately 11% of them singletons. Specimen: PBMCs from blood, collected about 40 days after vaccination. This clonotype was obtained from a man aged 45 to 65 who received an inactivated influenza vaccine. V and J are TRBV12-3 or TRBV12-4 and TRBJ2-2, with 7 bases that match TRBD2. The CDR3 DNA reads TGTGCCAGCAGTTTGGGCGGGAGTATATCCGGGGAGCTGTTTTTT. This translates into CASSLGGSISGELFF.